In its sample, the clone carrying this T cell receptor (beta chain) was seen a few times. Its antigen remains unidentified. Specimens obtained from alopecia areata patients comprised lesional scalp punch biopsies and peripheral blood. Sorted populations comprised CD4+ and CD8+ T cells obtained from PBMCs. The data were taken from a study of CD8+ T cells in alopecia areata. The CDR3 consists of 13 residues. The ends were cut back, 3 bases at V and 5 bases at J, with 11 bases in the middle. The germline gives CDR1 MDHEN, CDR2 SYDVKM. Extraction and reverse transcription of RNA yielded cDNA as the sequencing template. Sequencing was performed with immunoSEQ multiplex PCR; in TCRdb, only in-frame clones are kept and a portion is missing. The sample comprises 98,000 or so clones, 50% to 60% of which are singletons, and more than 20% rests with the top ten. General study points: Elevated clonality characterized lesional scalp relative to normal scalp, particularly in alopecia totalis/universalis. Clarity of TCR sharing across patients fell short of that in mice, possibly HLA-related.

The sequenced sample was NKG2D-low CD8+ T cells sorted from blood. The chain joins TRBV28 to TRBJ2-7; D is perhaps TRBD1 (5 bases). The TCR sequence derives from a human donor with alopecia areata. In DNA, the CDR3 is TGTGCCAGCAGTTTCGGCAGGGTTAACGAGCAGTACTTC. This gives the protein CASSFGRVNEQYF.